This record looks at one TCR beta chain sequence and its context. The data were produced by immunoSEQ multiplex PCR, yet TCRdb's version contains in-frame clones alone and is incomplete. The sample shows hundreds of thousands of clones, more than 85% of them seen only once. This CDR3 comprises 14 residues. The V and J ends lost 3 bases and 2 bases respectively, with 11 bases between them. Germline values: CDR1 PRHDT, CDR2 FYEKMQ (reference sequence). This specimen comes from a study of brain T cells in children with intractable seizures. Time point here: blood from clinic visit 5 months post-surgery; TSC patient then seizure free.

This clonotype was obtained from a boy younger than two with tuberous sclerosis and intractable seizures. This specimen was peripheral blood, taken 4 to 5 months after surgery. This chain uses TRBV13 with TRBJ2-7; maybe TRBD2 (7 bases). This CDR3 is CASSLRGPTYEQYF. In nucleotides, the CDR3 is TGTGCCAGCAGCTTGCGGGGGCCCACCTACGAGCAGTACTTC.